The present T cell receptor beta chain was sequenced within a study of Ad26.COV2.S vaccination and SARS-CoV-2 variants. This clone is a singleton in its sample. CDR3 size: 13 residues. Germline CDR1 is SGDLS and CDR2 is YYNGEE. Trimming stripped 2 bases from V and 7 bases from J, with 13 bases between. Sequencing used immunoSEQ multiplex PCR; TCRdb keeps in-frame clones, though not all of them. The sample shows 300,000 to 450,000 clones, about 85% of them seen only once. The sample's treatment: around 19 received Ad26.COV2.S at low or high dose, single or two shots; roughly 5 received placebo; per-sample allocation not given. Sampling was performed 63 days after the first vaccine or placebo injection.

The TCR was taken from a person between 18 and 59 years old who received the Ad26.COV2.S COVID-19 vaccine or a placebo. Specimen: peripheral blood, collected in a trial of Ad26.COV2.S vaccine versus placebo. V usage is TRBV9 and J usage is TRBJ2-7; unclear D gene. This CDR3 reads CASSVSRLGEQYF. CDR3 coding DNA: TGTGCCAGCAGCGTTAGTCGGTTAGGGGAGCAGTACTTC.